These 25 T cell receptor beta chains came from one sample sequenced in a study of T cell changes during pregnancy in multiple sclerosis. Some clones are missing from TCRdb's copy, which holds only in-frame ones; the method was immunoSEQ multiplex PCR. Of 88,000 or so clones in the sample, 92% were seen once. Material: peripheral blood, obtained before pregnancy. Source of these receptors: a female donor with multiple sclerosis, enrolled in a pregnancy study.

The chain has TRBV12-5 and TRBJ1-5, with TRBD1 matching over 7 bases. The length of the CDR3 is 19 residues. The trim removed 2 bases at V and 1 base at J, leaving 14 bases unmatched. CDR1 and CDR2 (germline): LGHNT, FRNRAP. CDR3 sequence reads: CASGLSMGRGLGSNQPQHF. The CDR3 DNA sequence: TGTGCTAGTGGTTTGTCAATGGGCAGGGGGTTGGGGAGCAATCAGCCCCAGCATTTT.

The CDR3 sequence is CAWSDDRGGQPQHF. The CDR3 bases are TGTGCCTGGAGCGACGACAGGGGGGGTCAGCCCCAGCATTTT. This chain links TRBV30 with TRBJ1-5; 9 bases are a match to TRBD1. The CDR3 is made up of 14 amino acids. Trimming at V came to 3 bases and at J to 6 bases, leaving 6 bases not matched to a gene. Germline V gene lookup returns CDR1 GTSNPN and CDR2 SVGIG (reference sequence).

V and J are TRBV6-1 and TRBJ1-5; D is ambiguous. The CDR3 contains 15 residues. V dropped 1 base and J dropped 0 bases, with 7 bases sitting between them. CDR1 and CDR2 from the germline V gene are MNHNS and SASEGT. CDR3 loop: CASSEGAYSNQPQHF. For the CDR3, the DNA is TGTGCCAGCAGTGAAGGGGCTTATAGCAATCAGCCCCAGCATTTT.

This clone occurred a few times. The chain carries TRBV28 and TRBJ1-6; D ambiguous. Per germline, CDR1 MDHEN and CDR2 SYDVKM. The germline V and J ends were trimmed by 6 bases and 9 bases, with 9 bases remaining between them. The CDR3 is 12 residues long. CDR3 coding DNA: TGTGCCAGCAGCCGGTCAGGTTCACCCCTCCACTTT. Its translation is CASSRSGSPLHF.

V gene TRBV27 combines with J gene TRBJ2-7, with D maybe TRBD1 (6 bases). Germline V lookup: CDR1 MNHEY, CDR2 SMNVEV (reference sequence). The CDR3 has 16 amino acids. V gave up 1 base and J gave up 2 bases, with 15 bases separating them. This CDR3 is CASSLYKWDTPYEQYF. The CDR3 nucleotides read TGTGCCAGCAGTTTATACAAGTGGGACACTCCCTACGAGCAGTACTTC.

The V call is TRBV5-1, the J call TRBJ2-2, with D tentatively TRBD2 (5 bases). The germline V gene encodes CDR1 SGHRS and CDR2 YFSETQ. The CDR3 runs 15 residues. The germline V and J ends were trimmed by 4 bases and 6 bases, with 16 bases remaining between them. The CDR3 sequence is CASSVESSSPGELFF. The CDR3 DNA sequence: TGCGCCAGCAGCGTCGAGTCTAGCAGCCCCGGGGAGCTGTTTTTT.

The DNA of the CDR3 is TGTGCCAGCAGCACTTCAACTAATGAAAAACTGTTTTTT. Translating it yields CASSTSTNEKLFF. The J gene is TRBJ1-4, the V gene TRBV2; D ambiguous. There are 13 residues in the CDR3. Germline loops: CDR1 SNHLY, CDR2 FYNNEI. The V end was cut by 6 bases, the J end by 0 bases, with 5 bases between.

This rearrangement joins TRBV19 to TRBJ1-1; tentative D call: TRBD1 (5 bases). The CDR3 has 12 residues. CDR1 is LNHDA, CDR2 SQIVND, per germline (reference sequence). Trimming took off 6 bases at V and 4 bases at J, with 9 bases between the two ends. CDR3 sequence reads: CASSWGGTEAFF. The CDR3 region has the DNA TGTGCCAGTAGCTGGGGCGGCACTGAAGCTTTCTTT.

The rearrangement uses TRBV27 and TRBJ1-4; D is possibly TRBD1 (5 bases). In germline, CDR1 is MNHEY, CDR2 SMNVEV (reference sequence). This CDR3 has 14 residues. Trimming shortened V by 4 bases and J by 7 bases, and 13 bases separated the two germline ends. The CDR3 reads CASSSPGDGEKLFF. Written as DNA, the CDR3 is TGTGCCAGCAGTTCCCCGGGGGATGGTGAAAAACTGTTTTTT.

V usage is TRBV6-5 and J usage is TRBJ1-2, with 7 bases identical to TRBD1. The CDR3 spans 11 residues. The V and J ends lost 6 bases and 10 bases, in that order; junction bases with no gene match: 5. The germline V gene encodes CDR1 MNHEY and CDR2 SVGAGI. As DNA, the CDR3 is TGTGCCAGCAGGAACAGGGGAGACTACACCTTC. Its translation: CASRNRGDYTF.

The chain employs TRBV18 and TRBJ1-2; unclear D gene. The CDR3 totals 15 residues. Trimming shortened V by 4 bases and J by 3 bases, and 15 bases separated the two germline ends. The germline V gene encodes CDR1 KGHSH and CDR2 LQKENI. In DNA, the CDR3 is TGTGCCAGCTCACATCCGGAAGCGGCGCACTATGGCTACACCTTC. Translated: CASSHPEAAHYGYTF. Filled out from reference TRBV18 and TRBJ1-2, the complete variable domain reads NAGVMQNPRHLVRRRGQEARLRCSPMKGHSHVYWYRQLPEEGLKFMVYLQKENIIDESGMPKERFSAEFPKEGPSILRIQQVVRGDSAAYFCASSHPEAAHYGYTFGSGTRLTVV.

The CDR3 coding sequence is TGTGCCAGCAGCTCATGGACAGGGTATTATGAAGCTTTCTTT. Its protein product is CASSSWTGYYEAFF. The chain joins TRBV7-9 to TRBJ1-1; TRBD1 aligns across 8 bases. The V gene end was trimmed by 4 bases and the J gene end by 7 bases; junction bases not matched to a gene: 8. Germline values: CDR1 SEHNR, CDR2 FQNEAQ (reference sequence). CDR3 length equals 14 residues.

The V and J genes are TRBV27 and TRBJ1-1; D not certain. Trimming shortened V by 7 bases and J by 3 bases, and 18 bases separated the two germline ends. The CDR3 consists of 15 residues. Germline values: CDR1 MNHEY, CDR2 SMNVEV (reference sequence). The CDR3 coding sequence is TGTGCCAGCACGCGGGAGGGTCCGGTGGACACTGAAGCTTTCTTT. It translates to CASTREGPVDTEAFF.

The chain employs TRBV5-1 and TRBJ2-5, with D unclear. The V end lost 1 base, the J end lost 0 bases, and 4 bases lay between the germline ends. Germline V CDR1 and CDR2: SGHRS, YFSETQ. The CDR3 length is 13 residues. The CDR3: CASSLYNQETQYF. In DNA form, the CDR3 reads TGCGCCAGCAGCTTGTACAACCAAGAGACCCAGTACTTC.

The chain joins TRBV7-9 to TRBJ1-5; 8 bases fit TRBD1. J was trimmed by 7 bases and V by 5 bases; bases with no gene match: 7. The V gene's germline CDR1 is SEHNR and CDR2 FQNEAQ (reference sequence). The CDR3 length is 14 residues. The CDR3 nucleotides read TGTGCCAGCAGCCATGGACAGGGCATCCAGCCCCAGCATTTT. Amino acids: CASSHGQGIQPQHF.

The genes are TRBV2 and TRBJ2-3; D gene ambiguous. V lost 4 bases and J 1 base, leaving 6 bases between the germline ends. Germline assignment: CDR1 SNHLY and CDR2 FYNNEI. The CDR3 is 13 residues long. The CDR3 sequence: CASSASGTDTQYF. For the CDR3, the DNA is TGTGCCAGCAGTGCGTCAGGCACAGATACGCAGTATTTT. Supplemented by reference TRBV2 and TRBJ2-3, the full variable domain reads EPEVTQTPSHQVTQMGQEVILRCVPISNHLYFYWYRQILGQKVEFLVSFYNNEISEKSEIFDDQFSVERPDGSNFTLKIRSTKLEDSAMYFCASSASGTDTQYFGPGTRLTVL.

The chain is built from TRBV19 and TRBJ2-1; TRBD1 is a possible D gene (6 bases). The length of the CDR3 is 12 residues. Germline V CDR1 and CDR2: LNHDA, SQIVND (reference sequence). V was clipped by 5 bases and J by 12 bases, with 14 bases between them. CDR3 DNA: TGTGCCAGTAGTCCCGACAGGATGCGGCAGTTCTTC. Translating gives CASSPDRMRQFF.

This clone was observed a single time. V usage is TRBV5-4 and J usage is TRBJ2-5; 10 bases fit TRBD2. The CDR3 spans 16 residues. V shed 3 bases, J shed 7 bases, and the junction held 12 bases outside the gene matches. Per germline, CDR1 SGHNT and CDR2 YYREEE (reference sequence). Here the CDR3 DNA reads TGTGCCAGCAGCTCGTATACTAGCGGGGCCCCACGGACCCAGTACTTC. Translation gives CASSSYTSGAPRTQYF.

The V and J genes are TRBV5-4 and TRBJ2-1; TRBD2 might be the D (6 bases). Per the germline V gene, CDR1 is SGHNT and CDR2 is YYREEE (reference sequence). This CDR3 contains 14 residues. Trimming removed 4 bases at V and 10 bases at J, with 18 bases between. The CDR3 bases are TGTGCCAGCAGCCACCCGAGACTAGTCGCAGAGCAGTTCTTC. Encoded protein: CASSHPRLVAEQFF.

The V and J genes are TRBV4-1 and TRBJ1-2, with 8 bases fitting TRBD1. The CDR3 has 13 amino acids. J was trimmed by 3 bases and V by 3 bases; bases with no gene match: 0. Germline lookup yields CDR1 MGHRA and CDR2 YSYEKL. Here the CDR3 reads CASSQTGDYGYTF. In DNA form, the CDR3 reads TGCGCCAGCAGCCAGACAGGGGACTATGGCTACACCTTC.

The J gene is TRBJ1-1, the V gene TRBV4-1; possibly TRBD1 for D (5 bases). The CDR3 is made up of 13 amino acids. Trimming shortened V by 4 bases and J by 6 bases, and 12 bases separated the two germline ends. Germline V gene data show CDR1 as MGHRA and CDR2 as YSYEKL. The CDR3: CASSPRGDAEAFF. CDR3 nucleotides: TGCGCCAGCAGCCCGCGGGGGGACGCTGAAGCTTTCTTT.

The chain carries TRBV6-5 and TRBJ2-3; TRBD2 agrees at 8 bases. V was clipped by 5 bases and J by 3 bases; unmatched bases: 4. The CDR3 has 14 amino acids. Germline V CDR1 and CDR2: MNHEY, SVGAGI. The CDR3 region is CASSLAGLTDTQYF. CDR3 in DNA: TGTGCCAGCAGTCTAGCGGGTTTAACAGATACGCAGTATTTT.

The CDR3 DNA is TGCGCCAGCAGCCAAGATCGGTTCGGGGGGACTGAAGCTTTCTTT. It translates to CASSQDRFGGTEAFF. The chain links TRBV4-1 to TRBJ1-1; D perhaps matches TRBD1 (5 bases). Trimming took off 0 bases at V and 5 bases at J, with 13 bases between the two ends. The CDR3 is made up of 15 amino acids. Germline V gives CDR1 MGHRA, CDR2 YSYEKL.

This clone came up once. The chain carries TRBV29-1 and TRBJ1-2, with D maybe TRBD1 (6 bases). The germline V gene has CDR1 SQVTM and CDR2 ANQGSEA. The CDR3 totals 13 residues. V dropped 3 bases and J dropped 5 bases, with 13 bases sitting between them. CDR3 residues: CSVDDRSLYGYTF. CDR3 DNA: TGCAGCGTTGACGACAGGTCCTTGTATGGCTACACCTTC.

The chain has TRBV6-1 and TRBJ2-7; D may be TRBD1 (5 bases). V was clipped by 1 base and J by 4 bases, with 20 bases between them. Germline CDR1 is MNHNS and CDR2 is SASEGT. The CDR3 loop spans 17 amino acids. CDR3 DNA sequence: TGTGCCAGCAGTGAAGAAGGGGCAGGAGTCGGTCGATACGAGCAGTACTTC. Translated: CASSEEGAGVGRYEQYF.